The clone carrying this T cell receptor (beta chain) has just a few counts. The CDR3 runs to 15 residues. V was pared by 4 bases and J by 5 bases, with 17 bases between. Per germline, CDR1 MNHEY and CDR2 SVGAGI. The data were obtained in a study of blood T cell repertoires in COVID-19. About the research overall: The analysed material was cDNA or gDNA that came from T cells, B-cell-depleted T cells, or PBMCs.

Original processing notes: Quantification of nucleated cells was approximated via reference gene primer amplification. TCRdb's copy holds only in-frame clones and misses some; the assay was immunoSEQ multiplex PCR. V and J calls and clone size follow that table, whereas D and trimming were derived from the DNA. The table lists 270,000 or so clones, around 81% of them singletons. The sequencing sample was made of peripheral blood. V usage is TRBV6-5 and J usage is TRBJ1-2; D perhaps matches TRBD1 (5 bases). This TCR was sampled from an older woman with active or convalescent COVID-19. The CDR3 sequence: CASSFSTGERYGYTF. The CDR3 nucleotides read TGTGCCAGCAGTTTCTCGACGGGGGAACGGTATGGCTACACCTTC.